Listed below are T cell receptor beta chains from one sample, sequenced in a study of CD8 T cells in Susac syndrome. TCRdb re-called the immunoSEQ multiplex PCR reads through MiXCR, storing one row per CDR3 protein. The sample records roughly 190,000 distinct CDR3 sequences, approximately 95% being singletons. The sequenced sample was CD4+ T cells from PBMCs. These receptors all come from a human donor in good health. Both conserved end residues are part of each CDR3. The D gene is left open where the match is weak. Expanded clones are given a class, and other clones once, few, many or no size at all.

TRBD1 | . | TRBJ2-4 | TRBV7-9 | TGTGCCAGCAGCTCCCGGACAGGGGATGGGCGCATTCAGTACTTC | CASSSRTGDGRIQYF
. | . | TRBJ2-7 | TRBV4-2 | TGTGCCAGCAGCTTAGTGGATTTTGGGTCCTACGAGCAGTACTTC | CASSLVDFGSYEQYF
. | once | TRBJ2-5 | TRBV2 | TGTGCCAGCAAACCCGGACAGCTCCAAGAGACCCAGTACTTC | CASKPGQLQETQYF
. | . | TRBJ2-1 | TRBV28 | TGTGCCAGCAGGCGGACAGCTGAGCAGTTCTTC | CASRRTAEQFF
. | . | TRBJ2-7 | TRBV27 | TGTGCCAGCAGTCGCCAGGGACCCTCCTACGAGCAGTACTTC | CASSRQGPSYEQYF
TRBD1 | once | TRBJ2-7 | TRBV29-1 | TGCAGCGCGGGGACAGGTATGGCGAACTACGAGCAGTACTTC | CSAGTGMANYEQYF
TRBD1 | . | TRBJ1-2 | TRBV18 | TGTGCCAGCTCACCAGACAGGGTTCGTAACTATGGCTACACCTTC | CASSPDRVRNYGYTF
TRBD1 | . | TRBJ2-7 | TRBV20-1 | TGCAGTGCTAGGAGGGGACAGTCCTCCTACGAGCAGTACTTC | CSARRGQSSYEQYF
TRBD1 | . | TRBJ2-1 | TRBV24-1 | TGTGCCACCAGTGACCCCCAGGGGGCAGGAGAGCAGTTCTTC | CATSDPQGAGEQFF
. | . | TRBJ2-1 | TRBV12-3/TRBV12-4 | TGTGCCAGCAGTTGGGACGTTTTTGCGCAGTTCTTC | CASSWDVFAQFF
. | . | TRBJ2-5 | TRBV11-3 | TGTGCCAGCAGCTCACAGGGATACGAGACCCAGTACTTC | CASSSQGYETQYF
. | . | TRBJ2-5 | TRBV28 | TGTGCCAGCAGTTCCCTCGGCGGCACGATTGGACCCCAGTACTTC | CASSSLGGTIGPQYF
TRBD1 | . | TRBJ2-7 | TRBV7-9 | TGTGCCAGCAGCCCCGACGGACAGGGGGCGTACGAGCAGTACTTC | CASSPDGQGAYEQYF
. | once | TRBJ1-1 | TRBV30 | TGTGCCTGGGTCCGGGAAGAGACTGAAGCTTTCTTT | CAWVREETEAFF
. | . | TRBJ1-5 | TRBV7-9 | TGTGCCAGCAGCTTACAAGGGCATCAGCCCCAGCATTTT | CASSLQGHQPQHF
TRBD2 | . | TRBJ2-1 | TRBV19 | TGTGCCAGTAGTATTTGGACTAGCGGGAGCAATGAGCAGTTCTTC | CASSIWTSGSNEQFF
. | . | TRBJ2-1 | TRBV20-1 | TGCAGTGCTATTGCCTGGAGTAGCGGTTCCTACAATGAGCAGTTCTTC | CSAIAWSSGSYNEQFF
. | . | TRBJ2-3 | TRBV6-5 | TGTGCCAGCAGTTACAGACAGGTTTCCGCTACGCAGTATTTT | CASSYRQVSATQYF
TRBD2 | . | TRBJ2-6 | TRBV20-1 | TGCAGTGCACGCCCCGCGGGAGGGCCCTTTGGGGCCAACGTCCTGACTTTC | CSARPAGGPFGANVLTF